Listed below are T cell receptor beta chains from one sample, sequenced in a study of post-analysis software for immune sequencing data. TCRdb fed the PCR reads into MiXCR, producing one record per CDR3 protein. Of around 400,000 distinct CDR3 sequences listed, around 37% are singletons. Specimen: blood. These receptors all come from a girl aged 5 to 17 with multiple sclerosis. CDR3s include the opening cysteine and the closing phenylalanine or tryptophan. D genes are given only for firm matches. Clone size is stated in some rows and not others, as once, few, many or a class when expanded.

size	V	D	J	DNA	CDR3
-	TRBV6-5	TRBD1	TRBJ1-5	TGTGCCAGCAGTTATCAGCCAGGGGGACAGGAGCCCCAGCATTTT	CASSYQPGGQEPQHF
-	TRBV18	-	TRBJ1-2	TGTGCCAGCTCTCAGCCGGGAAACTATGGCTACACCTTC	CASSQPGNYGYTF
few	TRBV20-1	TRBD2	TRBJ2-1	TGCAGTGCTAGAGGCAAGGCTAGCGGGGGGCGCAATGAGCAGTTCTTC	CSARGKASGGRNEQFF
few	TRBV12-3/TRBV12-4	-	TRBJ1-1	TGTGCCAGCAGCAGGGAGTTAGGGACTGAAGCTTTCTTT	CASSRELGTEAFF
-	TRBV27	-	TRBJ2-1	TGTGCCAGCAGTTTATCCAAGCTTTTAGCCTACAATAAGCAGTTCTTC	CASSLSKLLAYNKQFF
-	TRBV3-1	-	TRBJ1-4	TGTGCCAGCAGCCTTCAGACGGCCGGGGAAAAACTGTTTTTT	CASSLQTAGEKLFF
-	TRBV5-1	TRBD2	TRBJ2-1	TGCGCCAGCAGCTCCCGGGAGGGGGGCAATGAGCAGTTCTTC	CASSSREGGNEQFF
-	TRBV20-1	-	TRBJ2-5	TGCAGTGCTGGGACTTCGTTGGAGACCCAGTACTTC	CSAGTSLETQYF
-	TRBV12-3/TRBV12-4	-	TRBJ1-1	TGTGCCAGCAGCCTACAGCAGGAGGTTGAAGCTTTCTTT	CASSLQQEVEAFF
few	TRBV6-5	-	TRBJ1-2	TGTGCCAGCAGTTACTCGGGGAGAGGCTACACCTTC	CASSYSGRGYTF
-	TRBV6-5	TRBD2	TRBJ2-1	TGTGCCAGCAGTTACTCGGGGGGACTAGCGAATGAGCAGTTCTTC	CASSYSGGLANEQFF
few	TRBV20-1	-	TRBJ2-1	TGCAGTGCTAGAGATCGGGGGGACACTTTCTCCTACAATGAGCAGTTCTTC	CSARDRGDTFSYNEQFF
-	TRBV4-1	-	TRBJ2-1	TGCGCCAGCAGCCAAGATTGGGCCAGGGGGGGCAATGAGCAGTTCTTC	CASSQDWARGGNEQFF
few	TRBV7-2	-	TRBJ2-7	TGTGCCAGCAGCTTACTAGGGGCCCCCGAGCAGTACTTC	CASSLLGAPEQYF
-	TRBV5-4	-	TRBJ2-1	TGTGCCAGCAGCGGCGGGTGGAACAATGAGCAGTTCTTC	CASSGGWNNEQFF
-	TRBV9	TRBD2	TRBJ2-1	TGTGCCAGCGGGGGGACTAGCGGGAACAATGAGCAGTTCTTC	CASGGTSGNNEQFF
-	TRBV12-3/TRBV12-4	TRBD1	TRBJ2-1	TGTGCCAGCAGTACCGGGACAGGTGCCGTGAATGAGCAGTTCTTC	CASSTGTGAVNEQFF
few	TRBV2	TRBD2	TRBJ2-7	TGTGCCAGCAGTTCTACTAGCGGTGCGACCTACGAGCAGTACTTC	CASSSTSGATYEQYF
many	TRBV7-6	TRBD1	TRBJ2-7	TGTGCCAGCAGCTTCGGGACAGCCGTCTACGAGCAGTACTTC	CASSFGTAVYEQYF
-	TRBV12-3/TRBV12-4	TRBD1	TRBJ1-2	TGTGCCAGCAGTTTCCCGGGACAGGGTGGCTACACCTTC	CASSFPGQGGYTF
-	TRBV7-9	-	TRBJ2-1	TGTGCCAGCAGCCAACCGCGGGGACTTCACAATGAGCAGTTCTTC	CASSQPRGLHNEQFF
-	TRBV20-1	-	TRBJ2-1	TGCAGTGCTAGAGGACTTTCCTTAGAGACCCAGTTCTTC	CSARGLSLETQFF
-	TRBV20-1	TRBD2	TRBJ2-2	TGCAGTGCTAGAGATAGACTAGCAGGCCTTCTGGGGGAGCTGTTTTTT	CSARDRLAGLLGELFF
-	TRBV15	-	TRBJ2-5	TGTGCCACCAGCAACTACAATGGGGGGGCTGAGACCCAGTACTTC	CATSNYNGGAETQYF
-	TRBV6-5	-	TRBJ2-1	TGTGCCAGCAGTTACTCTCAGGGAGTCAATGAGCAGTTCTTC	CASSYSQGVNEQFF
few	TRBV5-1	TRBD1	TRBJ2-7	TGCGCCAGCAGCTTGGTGGACAGGGGCGACGAGCAGTACTTC	CASSLVDRGDEQYF
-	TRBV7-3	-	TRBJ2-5	TGTGCCAGCAGCTTACAGCCTAGCCAAGAGACCCAGTACTTC	CASSLQPSQETQYF
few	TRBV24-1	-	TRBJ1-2	TGTGCCACCAGTGTCCCGGGGGAGGATGGCTACACCTTC	CATSVPGEDGYTF
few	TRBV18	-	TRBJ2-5	TGTGCCAGCTCACCACCCGCGACAGAGACCCAGTACTTC	CASSPPATETQYF
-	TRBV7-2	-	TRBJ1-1	TGTGCCAGCAGCCACGGACGGTTGGGCACTGAAGCTTTCTTT	CASSHGRLGTEAFF
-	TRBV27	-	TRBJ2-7	TGTGCCAGCAGTTTAGCCTACAGGGCAACCTACGAGCAGTACTTC	CASSLAYRATYEQYF
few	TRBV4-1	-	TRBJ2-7	TGCGCCAGCAGCCAAGGGGCGGCCGCCTACGAGCAGTACTTC	CASSQGAAAYEQYF
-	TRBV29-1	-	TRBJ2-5	TGCAGCGCTGAAAGCGACTCGGAGACCCAGTACTTC	CSAESDSETQYF
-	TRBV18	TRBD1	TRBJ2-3	TGTGCCAGCTCACCCCCAGGGGGTAAGGGCACAGATACGCAGTATTTT	CASSPPGGKGTDTQYF
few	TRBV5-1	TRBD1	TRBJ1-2	TGCGCCAGCAGCTCAGATCCCGGGACAGGGGGTGGCTACACCTTC	CASSSDPGTGGGYTF